The clone carrying this T cell receptor (beta chain) was seen more than once but under ten times. Germline V gene data show CDR1 as MGHDK and CDR2 as SYGVNS. Trimming pared 3 bases from V and 7 bases from J, leaving 12 bases between. The CDR3 loop spans 13 amino acids. The data originate from a study of blood T cells in healthy people across ages. The second PCR ran about 6 to 12 cycles with a sample-barcoded 5' primer and J-beta primers. TCRdb fed the 5' RACE reads into MiXCR, producing one record per CDR3 protein. The sample shows roughly 800,000 distinct CDR3 sequences, roughly 64% of them seen only once.

The sample was blood. The chain recombines TRBV25-1 with TRBJ1-2; perhaps TRBD1 as D (5 bases). This receptor was taken from a man between 25 and 39 years old in good health. In DNA, the CDR3 is TGTGCCAGCAGTGAGGAATGGGGGTTTGGCTACACCTTC. Translating gives CASSEEWGFGYTF.